The clone carrying this T cell receptor beta chain has at least ten counts. Antigen specificity is unknown. These data originate in a study of T cell repertoires in cytomegalovirus infection. Background on the study: CMV infection plus the matching HLA type was flagged by public TCR beta signatures.

Study-wide points: Pooled public TCR beta family frequency picked out CMV carriers with the relevant HLA. HLA-C-restricted, CMV-specific TCR beta clonotypes were dominant ex vivo.

Each CDR3 protein gets one entry after TCRdb re-called the reads with MiXCR. The repertoire holds roughly 240,000 distinct CDR3 sequences, with roughly 6.5% as singletons. CDR3 size: 14 residues. V was clipped by 2 bases and J by 2 bases, with 7 bases between them. In germline, CDR1 is SNHLY, CDR2 FYNNEI. Specimen: PBMCs. This receptor was obtained from a human donor in good health (CMV status not recorded). Some clones in this sample may be carry-over from other donors' samples. The gene calls are TRBV2 and TRBJ2-1; D gene unclear. In nucleotides, the CDR3 is TGTGCCAGCAGTGAACGGGTTGCCTACAATGAGCAGTTCTTC. Translating gives CASSERVAYNEQFF.